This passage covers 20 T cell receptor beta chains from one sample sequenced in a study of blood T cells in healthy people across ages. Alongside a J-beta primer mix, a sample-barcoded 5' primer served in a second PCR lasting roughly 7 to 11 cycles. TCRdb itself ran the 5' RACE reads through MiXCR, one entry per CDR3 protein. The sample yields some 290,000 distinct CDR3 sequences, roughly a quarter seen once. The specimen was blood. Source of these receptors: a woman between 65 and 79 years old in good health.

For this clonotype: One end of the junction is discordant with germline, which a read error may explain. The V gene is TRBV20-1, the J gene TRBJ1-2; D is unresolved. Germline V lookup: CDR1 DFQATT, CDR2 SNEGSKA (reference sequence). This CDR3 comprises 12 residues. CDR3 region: CSARSDAYGHTF. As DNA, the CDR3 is TGCAGTGCTAGAAGTGACGCCTATGGCCACACCTTC.

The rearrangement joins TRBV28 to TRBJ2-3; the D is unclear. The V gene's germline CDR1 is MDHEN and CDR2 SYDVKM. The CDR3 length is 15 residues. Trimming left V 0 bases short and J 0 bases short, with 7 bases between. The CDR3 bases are TGTGCCAGCAGTTTATGGGAGACTAGCACAGATACGCAGTATTTT. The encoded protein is CASSLWETSTDTQYF.

The CDR3 sequence: CASMSFSGTARETQYF. The CDR3 nucleotides are TGCGCCAGCATGTCGTTCTCCGGGACAGCGAGAGAGACCCAGTACTTC. The rearrangement links TRBV5-1 to TRBJ2-5; 7 bases are a match to TRBD1. Trimming cost V 6 bases and J 4 bases; bases outside gene matches: 15. Germline values: CDR1 SGHRS, CDR2 YFSETQ. This CDR3 has 16 amino acids.

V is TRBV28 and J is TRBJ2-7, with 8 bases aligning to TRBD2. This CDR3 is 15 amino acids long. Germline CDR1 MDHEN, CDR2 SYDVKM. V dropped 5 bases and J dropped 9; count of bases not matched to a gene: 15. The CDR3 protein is CASSLSGRTAGGQYF. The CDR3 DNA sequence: TGTGCCAGCAGTCTCTCGGGAAGGACGGCGGGAGGGCAGTACTTC.

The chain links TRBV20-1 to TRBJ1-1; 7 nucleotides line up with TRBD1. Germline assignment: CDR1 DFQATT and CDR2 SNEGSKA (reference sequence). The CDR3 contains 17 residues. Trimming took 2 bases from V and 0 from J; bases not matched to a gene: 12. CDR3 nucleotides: TGCAGTGCTAGACCGGGACAGTTTAAAACTTTGAACACTGAAGCTTTCTTT. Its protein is CSARPGQFKTLNTEAFF.

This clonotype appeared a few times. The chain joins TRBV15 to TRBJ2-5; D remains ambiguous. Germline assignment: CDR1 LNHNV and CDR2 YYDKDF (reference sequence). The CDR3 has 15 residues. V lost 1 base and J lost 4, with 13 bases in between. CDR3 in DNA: TGTGCCACCAGCAGAGTTGGCGCGTTACCAGAGACCCAGTACTTC. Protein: CATSRVGALPETQYF.

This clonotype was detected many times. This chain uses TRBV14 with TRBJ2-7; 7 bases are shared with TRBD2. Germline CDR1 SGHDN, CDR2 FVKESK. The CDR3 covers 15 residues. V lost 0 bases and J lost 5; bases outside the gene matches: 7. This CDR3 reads CASSQDRGGRDEQYF. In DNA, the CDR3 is TGTGCCAGCAGCCAAGATCGTGGTGGGAGGGACGAGCAGTACTTC.

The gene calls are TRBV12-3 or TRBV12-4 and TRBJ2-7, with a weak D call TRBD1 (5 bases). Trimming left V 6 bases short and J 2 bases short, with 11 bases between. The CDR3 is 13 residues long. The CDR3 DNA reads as TGTGCCAGCAGATCGACACAGGCCTACGAGCAGTACTTC. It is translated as CASRSTQAYEQYF.

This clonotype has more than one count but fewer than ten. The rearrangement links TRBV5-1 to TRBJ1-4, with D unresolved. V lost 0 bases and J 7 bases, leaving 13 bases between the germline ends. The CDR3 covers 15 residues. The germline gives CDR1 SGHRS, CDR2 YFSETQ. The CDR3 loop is CASSLAGLPGEKLFF. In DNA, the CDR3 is TGCGCCAGCAGCTTGGCCGGGCTTCCTGGTGAAAAACTGTTTTTT.

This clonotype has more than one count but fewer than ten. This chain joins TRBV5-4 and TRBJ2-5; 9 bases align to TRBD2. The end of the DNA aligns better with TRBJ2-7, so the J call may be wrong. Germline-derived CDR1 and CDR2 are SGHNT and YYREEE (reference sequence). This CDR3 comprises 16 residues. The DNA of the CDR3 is TGTGCCAGCAGCTCGAGGGCTAGCGGGAATTATGACGAGCAGTACTTC. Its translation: CASSSRASGNYDEQYF.

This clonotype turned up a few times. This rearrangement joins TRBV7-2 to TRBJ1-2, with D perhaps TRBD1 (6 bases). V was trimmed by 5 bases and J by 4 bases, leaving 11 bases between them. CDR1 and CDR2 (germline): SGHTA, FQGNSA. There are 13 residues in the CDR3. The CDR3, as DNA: TGTGCCAGCAGCCCTGGACAGTTCTATGGCTACACCTTC. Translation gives CASSPGQFYGYTF.

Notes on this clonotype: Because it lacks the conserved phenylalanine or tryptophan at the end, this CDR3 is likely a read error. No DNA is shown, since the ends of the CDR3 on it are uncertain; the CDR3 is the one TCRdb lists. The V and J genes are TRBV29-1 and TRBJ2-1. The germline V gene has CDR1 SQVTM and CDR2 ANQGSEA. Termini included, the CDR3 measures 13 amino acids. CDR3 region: CSVGISSYNEQLL.

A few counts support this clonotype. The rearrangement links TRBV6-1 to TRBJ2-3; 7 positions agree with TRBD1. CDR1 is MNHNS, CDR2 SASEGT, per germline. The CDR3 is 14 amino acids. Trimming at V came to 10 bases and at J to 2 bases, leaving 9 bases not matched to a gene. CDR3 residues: CATERTGDTDTQYF. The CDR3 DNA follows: TGTGCCACCGAGAGAACAGGGGACACAGATACGCAGTATTTT.

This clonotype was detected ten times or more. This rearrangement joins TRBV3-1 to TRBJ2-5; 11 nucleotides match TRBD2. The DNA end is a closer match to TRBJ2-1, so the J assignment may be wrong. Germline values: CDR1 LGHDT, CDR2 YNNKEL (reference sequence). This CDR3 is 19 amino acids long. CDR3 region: CASSLVGLAEVKRSNEQFF. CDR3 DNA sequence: TGTGCCAGCAGCCTCGTGGGACTAGCGGAGGTAAAGAGGTCGAATGAGCAGTTCTTC.

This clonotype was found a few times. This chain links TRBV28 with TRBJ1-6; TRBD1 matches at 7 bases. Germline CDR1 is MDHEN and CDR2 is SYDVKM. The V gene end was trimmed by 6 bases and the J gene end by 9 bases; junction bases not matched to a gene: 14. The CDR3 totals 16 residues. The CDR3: CASRTTGQVASSPLHF. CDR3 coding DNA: TGTGCCAGCAGAACTACCGGACAGGTTGCCTCTTCACCCCTCCACTTT.

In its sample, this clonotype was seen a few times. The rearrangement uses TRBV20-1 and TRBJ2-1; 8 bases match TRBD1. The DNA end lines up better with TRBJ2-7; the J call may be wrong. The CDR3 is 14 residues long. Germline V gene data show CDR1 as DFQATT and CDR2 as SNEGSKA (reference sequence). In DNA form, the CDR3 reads TGCAGTGCTAGAGATCGAGGACAGGGTGGCGAGCAGTACTTC. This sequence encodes CSARDRGQGGEQYF.

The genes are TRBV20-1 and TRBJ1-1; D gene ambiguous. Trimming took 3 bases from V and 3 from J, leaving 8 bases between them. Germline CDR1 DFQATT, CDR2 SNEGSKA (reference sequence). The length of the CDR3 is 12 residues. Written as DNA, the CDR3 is TGCAGTGCTAGGTCGGTGGACACTGAAGCTTTCTTT. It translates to CSARSVDTEAFF.

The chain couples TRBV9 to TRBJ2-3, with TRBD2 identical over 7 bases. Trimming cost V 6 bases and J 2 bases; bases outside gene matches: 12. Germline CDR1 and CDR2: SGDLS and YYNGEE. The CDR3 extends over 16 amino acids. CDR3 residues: CASTLSGGGFTDTQYF. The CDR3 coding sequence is TGTGCCAGCACCCTGTCAGGCGGGGGATTCACAGATACGCAGTATTTT.

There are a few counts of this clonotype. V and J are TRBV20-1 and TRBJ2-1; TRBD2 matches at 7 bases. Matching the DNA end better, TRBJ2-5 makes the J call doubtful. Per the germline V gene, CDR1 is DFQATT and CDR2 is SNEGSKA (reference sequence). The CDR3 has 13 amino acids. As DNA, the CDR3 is TGCAGTGCTCGCCGGACTAGTCAAGAGACCCAGTACTTC. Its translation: CSARRTSQETQYF.

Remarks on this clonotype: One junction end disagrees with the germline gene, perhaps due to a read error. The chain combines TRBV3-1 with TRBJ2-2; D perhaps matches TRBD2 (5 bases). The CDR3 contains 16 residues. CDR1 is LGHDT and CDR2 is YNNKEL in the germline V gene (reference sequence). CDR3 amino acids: CASSQRGSSNTGELFF. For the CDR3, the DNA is TGCGCCAGCAGCCAAAGAGGGTCCTCGAACACCGGGGAGCTGTTTTTT.